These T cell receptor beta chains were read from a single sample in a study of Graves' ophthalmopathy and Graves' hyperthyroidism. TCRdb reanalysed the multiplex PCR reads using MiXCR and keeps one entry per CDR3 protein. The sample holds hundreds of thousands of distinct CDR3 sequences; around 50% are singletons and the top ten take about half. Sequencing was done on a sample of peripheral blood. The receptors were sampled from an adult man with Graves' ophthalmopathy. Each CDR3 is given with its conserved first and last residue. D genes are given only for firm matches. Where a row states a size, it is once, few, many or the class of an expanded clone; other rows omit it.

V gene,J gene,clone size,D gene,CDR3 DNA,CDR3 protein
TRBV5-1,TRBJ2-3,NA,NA,TGCGCCAGCAGCTTGGGACGCATCGGGGATACGCAGTATTTT,CASSLGRIGDTQYF
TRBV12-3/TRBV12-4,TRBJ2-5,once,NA,TGTGCCAGCAGAGAGAGCGATCAAGAGACCCAGTACTTC,CASRESDQETQYF
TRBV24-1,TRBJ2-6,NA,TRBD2,TGTGCCACCCGACCTGCGGGAGGGCCCTCTGGGGCCAACGTCCTGACTTTC,CATRPAGGPSGANVLTF
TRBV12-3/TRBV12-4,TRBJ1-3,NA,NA,TGTGCCAGCAGCTTTCCGGGCTACCTCTCTGGAAACACCATATATTTT,CASSFPGYLSGNTIYF
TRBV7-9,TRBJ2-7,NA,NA,TGTGCCAGCAGCACATTGGCTGGCTCCTACGAGCAGTACTTC,CASSTLAGSYEQYF
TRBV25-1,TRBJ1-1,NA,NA,TGTGCCAGCAGTGAACCGGGGTCCATGAACACTGAAGCTTTCTTT,CASSEPGSMNTEAFF
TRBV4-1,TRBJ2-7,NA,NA,TGCGCCAGCAGCCTTGAGTCGGAGGGAGCCTACGAGCAGTACTTC,CASSLESEGAYEQYF
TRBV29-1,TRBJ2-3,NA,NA,TGCAGCGTTGAGGTGGGGCTCACAGATACGCAGTATTTT,CSVEVGLTDTQYF
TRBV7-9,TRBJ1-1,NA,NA,TGTGCCAGCAGCGCAGCCGGTTCTCTTATCACTAAAGCTTTCTTT,CASSAAGSLITKAFF
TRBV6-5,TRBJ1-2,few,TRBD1,TGTGCCGGGACGGACAGGGAGTACTATGGCTACACCTTC,CAGTDREYYGYTF
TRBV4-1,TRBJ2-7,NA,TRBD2,TGCGCCAGCAGCCAAGAGCGGGACTACTCTACCAAGCAGTACTTC,CASSQERDYSTKQYF
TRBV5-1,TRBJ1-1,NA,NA,TGTGCCAGCAGCCCCCCCGGGGGAGGGACTGAAGCTTTCTTT,CASSPPGGGTEAFF
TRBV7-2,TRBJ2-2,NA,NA,TGTGCCAGCAGTCCCGTGGTTACCGGGGAGCTGTTTTTT,CASSPVVTGELFF
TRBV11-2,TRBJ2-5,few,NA,TGTGCCAGCAGCTTTGCGGGAGAGACCCAGTACTTC,CASSFAGETQYF
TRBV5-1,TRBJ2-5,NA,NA,TGTGCCAGCAGCTCCGGGCCAGGGCGGGAGACCCAGTACTTC,CASSSGPGRETQYF
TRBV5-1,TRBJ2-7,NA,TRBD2,TGCGCCAGCAGCTCGGGACTAGCGGGACCCTACGAGCAGTACTTC,CASSSGLAGPYEQYF
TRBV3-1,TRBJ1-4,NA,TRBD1,TGTGCCAGCAGCCGCCGGGACAGGGACGAAAAACTGTTTTTT,CASSRRDRDEKLFF
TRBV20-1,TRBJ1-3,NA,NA,TGCAGTGCTACCCAACCGGGACGCTCGCCACCTTACTCTGGAAACACCATATATTTT,CSATQPGRSPPYSGNTIYF
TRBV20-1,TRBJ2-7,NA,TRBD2,TGCAGTGCTCCACAAGCGGGAGCTTTCTCCTACGAGCAGTACTTC,CSAPQAGAFSYEQYF
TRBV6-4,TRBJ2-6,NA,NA,TGTGCCAGCAGTGAATCGTTTGGGGCCAACGTCCTGACTTTC,CASSESFGANVLTF
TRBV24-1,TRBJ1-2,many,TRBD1,TGTGCCACCAGTCCGACAGGGACAGGCTACACCTTC,CATSPTGTGYTF
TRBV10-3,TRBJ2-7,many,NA,TGTGCCATCAGTGAGGTAGGGACTCCCAACTACGAGCAGTACTTC,CAISEVGTPNYEQYF
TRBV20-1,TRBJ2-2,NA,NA,TGCAGTGCTAGGTCGCGGAACACCGGGGAGCTGTTTTTT,CSARSRNTGELFF
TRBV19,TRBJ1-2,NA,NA,TGTGCCAGTAGGACTCCGCGACACGATTATAACTATGGCTACACCTTC,CASRTPRHDYNYGYTF
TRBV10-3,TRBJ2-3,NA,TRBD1,TGTGTCAGCAGCGACAAGGGACAGGGTACAGATACGCAGTATTTT,CVSSDKGQGTDTQYF
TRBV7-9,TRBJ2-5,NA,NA,TGTGCCAGCAGCTTAGACGTAGAAGGCCAGTACTTC,CASSLDVEGQYF
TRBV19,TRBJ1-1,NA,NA,TGTGCCAGTAGTAGGGCCATGGGGAACACTGAAGCTTTCTTT,CASSRAMGNTEAFF
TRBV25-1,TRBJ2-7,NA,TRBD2,TGTGCCAGCACTTTACTAGGGACTAGCGGGATGTACGAGCAGTACTTC,CASTLLGTSGMYEQYF
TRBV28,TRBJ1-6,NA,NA,TGTGCCAGCAGTGGGACGGAGTTGCCCCTCCACTTT,CASSGTELPLHF
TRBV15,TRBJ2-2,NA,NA,TGTGCCACCAGCAGTCCTAACACCGGGGAGCTGTTTTTT,CATSSPNTGELFF
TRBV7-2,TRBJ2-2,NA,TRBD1,TGTGCCAGCAGCACCCGCAGACAGGGGAGGACCGGGGAGCTGTTTTTT,CASSTRRQGRTGELFF
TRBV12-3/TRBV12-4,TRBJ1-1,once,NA,TGTGCCACCTGGAGGAACACTGAAGCTTTCTTT,CATWRNTEAFF
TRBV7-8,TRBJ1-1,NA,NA,TGTGCCAGCAGCTTAGCGGTGACCCAAGGGAACACTGAAGCTTTCTTT,CASSLAVTQGNTEAFF
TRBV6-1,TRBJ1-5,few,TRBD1,TGTGCCAGCAGTGGGAACAGGGGGCTTCAGCCCCAGCATTTT,CASSGNRGLQPQHF
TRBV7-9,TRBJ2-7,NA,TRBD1,TGTGCCAGCAGCTCGAACCGGGACAGAGCCTACGAGCAGTACTTC,CASSSNRDRAYEQYF
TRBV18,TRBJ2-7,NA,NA,TGTGCCAGCTCACCACCGGGACGAATCTACGAGCAGTACTTC,CASSPPGRIYEQYF
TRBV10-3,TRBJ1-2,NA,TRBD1,TGTGCCAGCCGTCGACAGGGAGGTAACTATGGCTACACCTTC,CASRRQGGNYGYTF
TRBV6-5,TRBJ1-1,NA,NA,TGTGCCAGCAGTTACGAGGCGTACACTGAAGCTTTCTTT,CASSYEAYTEAFF
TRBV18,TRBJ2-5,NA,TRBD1,TGTGCCAGCTCATCACGTCGGACAGGGGCTGGAGAGACCCAGTACTTC,CASSSRRTGAGETQYF
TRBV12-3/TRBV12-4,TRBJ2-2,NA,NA,TGTGCCAGCCAGTGGATAGCCAGCGGGGAGCTGTTTTTT,CASQWIASGELFF
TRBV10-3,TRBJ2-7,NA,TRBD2,TGTGCCAGCTCTATTGGACTAGCGGGTTCCTACGAGCAGTACTTC,CASSIGLAGSYEQYF
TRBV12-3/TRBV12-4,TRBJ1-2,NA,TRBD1,TGTGCCAGCAGTTTAGTTGTGGGGAACAGGGGGAACTATGGCTACACCTTC,CASSLVVGNRGNYGYTF
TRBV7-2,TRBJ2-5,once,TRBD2,TGTGCCAGCAGCCTCGGACTAGCAGGGACCCAGTACTTC,CASSLGLAGTQYF
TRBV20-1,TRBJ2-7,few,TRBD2,TGCAGTGCTCCGGCCGGGGGGACGGCTGCAGAGTCCGAGCAGTACTTC,CSAPAGGTAAESEQYF
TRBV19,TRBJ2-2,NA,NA,TGTGCCAGTAGTGTCAGGGGCGGTGGGGAGCTGTTTTTT,CASSVRGGGELFF
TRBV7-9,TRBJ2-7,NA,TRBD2,TGTGCCAGCAGCCCGCGCGCACTAGCGGGGGGTTCCTCCTACGAGCAGTACTTC,CASSPRALAGGSSYEQYF
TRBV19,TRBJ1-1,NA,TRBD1,TGTGCCAGTAGCGAACAGGGGCACACTGAAGCTTTCTTT,CASSEQGHTEAFF
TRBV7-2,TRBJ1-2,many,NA,TGTGCCAGCAGCCCAGGGACACGGAACTATGGCTACACCTTC,CASSPGTRNYGYTF
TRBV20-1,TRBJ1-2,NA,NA,TGCAGTGCTCAACCCAGAAACAGGGATGGCTACACCTTC,CSAQPRNRDGYTF
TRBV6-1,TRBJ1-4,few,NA,TGTGCCAGCAGTGTTGGGGCTTGGGAAAAACTGTTTTTT,CASSVGAWEKLFF
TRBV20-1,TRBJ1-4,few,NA,TGCAGTGCTAGAGATCGGGTTAGGGAAAAACTGTTTTTT,CSARDRVREKLFF
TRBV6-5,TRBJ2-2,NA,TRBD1,TGTGCCAGCAGTTACGGTCAGGGGGCGGCAAACACCGGGGAGCTGTTTTTT,CASSYGQGAANTGELFF
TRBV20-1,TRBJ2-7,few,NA,TGCAGTGCTAGAGGGGCAGGGAGCTACGAGCAGTACTTC,CSARGAGSYEQYF
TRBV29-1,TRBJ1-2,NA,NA,TGCAGCGTTGGGGGAACGGAAGGCTACACCTTC,CSVGGTEGYTF
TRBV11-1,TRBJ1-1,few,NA,TGTGCCAGCAGCTTCTATGGGGGGCGGGCTGAAGCTTTCTTT,CASSFYGGRAEAFF
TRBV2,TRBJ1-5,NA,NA,TGTGCCAGCAGTGAAGCGTCTTACAGCTATAGCAATCAGCCCCAGCATTTT,CASSEASYSYSNQPQHF
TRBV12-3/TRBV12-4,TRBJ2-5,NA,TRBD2,TGTGCCAGCAGTCCTTATAGCGGGAATCTGGAGACCCAGTACTTC,CASSPYSGNLETQYF